This entry lists 6 T cell receptor beta chains sequenced from one sample in a study of control samples from healthy donors and cancer patients. The data were produced by immunoSEQ multiplex PCR, yet TCRdb's version contains in-frame clones alone and is incomplete. The table records around 50,000 clones, around 90% of them present only once. The sequenced sample was PBMCs. These receptors all stem from a man in his forties or fifties with colorectal cancer.

The chain combines TRBV4-3 with TRBJ2-7; D remains ambiguous. Trimming took off 0 bases at V and 5 bases at J, with 11 bases between the two ends. The CDR3 runs to 14 residues. Germline lookup yields CDR1 LGHNA and CDR2 YSLEER. The CDR3: CASSQDRSSHEQYF. The CDR3 DNA is TGCGCCAGCAGCCAAGATAGAAGTTCCCACGAGCAGTACTTC.

The chain joins TRBV5-6 to TRBJ1-2; maybe TRBD1 (5 bases). V lost 1 base to trimming and J lost 3 bases, with 19 bases between them. The CDR3 sequence is 17 residues long. CDR1 and CDR2 (germline): SGHDT, YYEEEE. The CDR3 loop reads CASSLSRDVFTDYGYTF. CDR3 bases: TGTGCCAGCAGCTTGTCCCGGGACGTGTTCACGGACTATGGCTACACCTTC.

The chain employs TRBV10-3 and TRBJ2-5; no clear D. This CDR3 is 12 amino acids long. CDR1 and CDR2 (germline): ENHRY, SYGVKD. With 3 bases removed from V and 5 bases from J, the gap between germline ends came to 7 bases. In DNA form, the CDR3 reads TGTGCCATCAGTGAATCGAGGGAGACCCAGTACTTC. Residues: CAISESRETQYF.

J is TRBJ2-1 and V is TRBV6-2 or TRBV6-3, with 8 nucleotides matching TRBD1. The CDR3 consists of 14 residues. Germline V gene lookup returns CDR1 MNHEY and CDR2 SVGEGT. Trimming took 2 bases from V and 13 from J; bases not matched to a gene: 10. This CDR3 reads CASSYTGQGRPQFF. The CDR3, as DNA: TGTGCCAGCAGTTACACCGGACAGGGTAGACCCCAGTTCTTC.

A few counts support this clone. The chain carries TRBV11-3 and TRBJ1-3; D is uncertain. Looked up from germline, CDR1 is SGHNT and CDR2 is YENEEA. Trimming removed 1 base at V and 3 bases at J, with 10 bases between. The CDR3 runs to 15 residues. The CDR3 DNA reads TGTGCCAGCAGCTTAGTCGGGGATCATGGAAACACCATATATTTT. As protein: CASSLVGDHGNTIYF.

The chain couples TRBV10-3 to TRBJ1-1; TRBD1 agrees at 11 bases. With 4 bases clipped from V and 0 bases from J, the junction kept 1 base outside the gene matches. The CDR3 extends over 15 amino acids. The germline gives CDR1 ENHRY, CDR2 SYGVKD. The CDR3 loop is CAISVDRGLNTEAFF. For the CDR3, the DNA is TGTGCCATCAGTGTGGACAGGGGGCTGAACACTGAAGCTTTCTTT.